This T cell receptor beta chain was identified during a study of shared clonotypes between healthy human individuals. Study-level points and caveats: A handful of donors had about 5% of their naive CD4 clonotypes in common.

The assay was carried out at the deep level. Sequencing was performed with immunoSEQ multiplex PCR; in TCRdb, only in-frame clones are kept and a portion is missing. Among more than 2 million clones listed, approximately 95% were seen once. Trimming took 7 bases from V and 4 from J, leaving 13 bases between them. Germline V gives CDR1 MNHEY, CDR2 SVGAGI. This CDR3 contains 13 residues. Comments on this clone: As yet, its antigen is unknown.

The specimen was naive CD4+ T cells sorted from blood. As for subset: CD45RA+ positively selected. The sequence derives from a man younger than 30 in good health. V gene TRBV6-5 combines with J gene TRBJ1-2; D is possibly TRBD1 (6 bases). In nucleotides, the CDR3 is TGTGCCAGCAAGCGGGGGGCGTCCTATGGCTACACCTTC. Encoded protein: CASKRGASYGYTF.